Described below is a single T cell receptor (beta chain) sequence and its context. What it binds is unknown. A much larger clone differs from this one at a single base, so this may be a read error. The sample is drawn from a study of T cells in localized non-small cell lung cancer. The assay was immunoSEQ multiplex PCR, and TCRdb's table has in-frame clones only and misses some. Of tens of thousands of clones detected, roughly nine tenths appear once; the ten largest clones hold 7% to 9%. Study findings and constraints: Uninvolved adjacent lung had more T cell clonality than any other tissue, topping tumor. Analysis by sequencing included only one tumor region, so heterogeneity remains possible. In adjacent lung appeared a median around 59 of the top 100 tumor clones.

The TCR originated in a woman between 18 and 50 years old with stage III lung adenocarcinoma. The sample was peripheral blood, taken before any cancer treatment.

The chain's CDR3 is CASTPRFLGGNTIYF. Here the CDR3 DNA reads TGTGCCAGCACCCCGAGATTTCTTGGGGGAAACACCATATATTTT. The V call is TRBV6-5, the J call TRBJ1-3, with D uncertain. The germline gives CDR1 MNHEY, CDR2 SVGAGI. The CDR3 spans 15 residues. The V and J ends lost 7 bases and 4 bases respectively, with 17 bases between them.